The 9 T cell receptor beta chains presented below share a single source sample, sequenced in a study of T cells after yellow fever vaccination (dated by TCRdb to the late 2010s). Libraries were built with 5' RACE. Sequenced using an Illumina HiSeq 2500. TCRdb ran its own pipeline on the public reads, namely fastp trimming at Q25 and MiXCR clone calling, and kept in-frame beta chains. Entries that share a CDR3 protein sequence are merged under the most common genes and DNA. The sample contains some 400,000 distinct CDR3 sequences, roughly 6.1% of them found a single time. The ten biggest clones cover approximately 16% of the sample. Interpreted using the paper, the treatment or condition label stands for: live attenuated yellow fever vaccine strain. The starting material was PBMCs, obtained 5 days after the yellow fever booster vaccination. These receptors came from a young man who received the YFV17D yellow fever vaccine.

This clonotype was counted only a few times. CDR3 DNA: TGTGCCAGCAGTACTAGTGGAGGGGGCAATCAGCCCCAGCATTTT. It yields the protein CASSTSGGGNQPQHF. The V call is TRBV7-2, the J call TRBJ1-5; D is perhaps TRBD1 (5 bases). The CDR3 contains 15 residues. The V and J ends lost 6 bases and 2 bases respectively, with 14 bases between them. The germline V gene encodes CDR1 SGHTA and CDR2 FQGNSA.

At least ten counts were recorded for this clonotype. The chain recombines TRBV10-1 with TRBJ2-1, with TRBD2 identical over 9 bases. The CDR3 is 16 amino acids. The germline V gene has CDR1 WNHNN and CDR2 SYGVQD (reference sequence). V lost 4 bases and J lost 9; bases outside the gene matches: 13. CDR3 amino acids: CASSVLKGSGSREQFF. CDR3 in DNA: TGCGCCAGCAGTGTCCTTAAGGGTAGCGGGAGCCGTGAGCAGTTCTTC.

There are a few counts of this clonotype. This rearrangement joins TRBV7-4 to TRBJ2-3, with TRBD1 as a possible D gene (6 bases). The CDR3 has 22 amino acids. The V end lost 5 bases, the J end lost 0 bases, and 33 bases lay between the germline ends. Looked up from germline, CDR1 is SGHVT and CDR2 is SQSDAQ. The CDR3 here is CASSRTWRTANSGDPSTDTQYF. The DNA of the CDR3 is TGTGCCAGCAGCCGAACCTGGAGGACAGCCAATTCCGGCGATCCTAGCACAGATACGCAGTATTTT.

This clonotype was observed many times. The genes are TRBV18 and TRBJ2-7; 8 bases are shared with TRBD1. CDR3 length: 13 residues. Germline CDR1 KGHSH, CDR2 LQKENI. V dropped 4 bases and J dropped 3; count of bases not matched to a gene: 2. CDR3 nucleotides: TGTGCCAGCTCACGCGGACAGGGCTACGAGCAGTACTTC. Protein: CASSRGQGYEQYF.

Many counts were recorded for this clonotype. The chain employs TRBV7-2 and TRBJ2-5; D is ambiguous. Germline V lookup: CDR1 SGHTA, CDR2 FQGNSA. CDR3 length: 14 amino acids. The germline V and J ends were trimmed by 5 bases and 5 bases, with 15 bases remaining between them. CDR3 amino acids: CASSPEPLRETQYF. Here the CDR3 DNA reads TGTGCCAGCAGCCCTGAGCCTCTAAGGGAGACCCAGTACTTC.

V gene TRBV7-6 combines with J gene TRBJ1-4; D may be TRBD1 (5 bases). The CDR3 extends over 13 amino acids. Trimming shortened V by 11 bases and J by 5 bases, and 15 bases separated the two germline ends. Per the germline V gene, CDR1 is SGHVS and CDR2 is FNYEAQ. The CDR3 coding sequence is TGTGCCTCCCGGGGGGGTTCAAATGAAAAACTGTTTTTT. Its protein is CASRGGSNEKLFF.

J is TRBJ2-7 and V is TRBV20-1; 7 bases are shared with TRBD2. This CDR3 has 14 amino acids. V shed 4 bases, J shed 3 bases, and the junction held 9 bases outside the gene matches. Germline assignment: CDR1 DFQATT and CDR2 SNEGSKA (reference sequence). The CDR3 sequence: CSAIGGGSGYEQYF. The CDR3 coding sequence is TGCAGTGCTATCGGCGGGGGTAGCGGCTACGAGCAGTACTTC.

This clonotype occurred a few times. The chain employs TRBV12-3 or TRBV12-4 and TRBJ2-1, with D possibly TRBD2 on 7 matching bases. The CDR3 length is 15 residues. With 6 bases removed from V and 2 bases from J, the gap between germline ends came to 14 bases. CDR3 DNA sequence: TGTGCCAGCAGGCCTGGGGGGGCCCCCTACAATGAGCAGTTCTTC. Protein product: CASRPGGAPYNEQFF.

The chain has TRBV7-2 and TRBJ2-1, with 8 bases lining up with TRBD1. The CDR3 runs 16 residues. V was clipped by 3 bases and J by 2 bases; unmatched bases: 6. Germline values: CDR1 SGHTA, CDR2 FQGNSA. The chain's CDR3 is CASSFGDRGTYNEQFF. The CDR3 DNA sequence: TGTGCCAGCAGCTTCGGAGACAGGGGTACCTACAATGAGCAGTTCTTC.